Below, 14 T cell receptor beta chains from the same sample are listed, as sequenced in a study of shared clonotypes between healthy human individuals. TCRdb's table, derived via immunoSEQ multiplex PCR, lists solely in-frame clones and lacks some. The sample yields about 470,000 clones, about 76% seen once. Sequencing was performed on PBMCs. The receptors here all came from a woman aged 40 to 50 in good health. Some clones in this sample may be carry-over from other donors' samples.

Many counts were recorded for this clone. This rearrangement joins TRBV28 to TRBJ2-7; D remains ambiguous. The CDR3 loop spans 15 amino acids. The ends were cut back, 5 bases at V and 3 bases at J, with 17 bases in the middle. Germline-derived CDR1 and CDR2 are MDHEN and SYDVKM. The CDR3 coding sequence is TGTGCCAGCAGTGGACGATCCGGGCGGTTCTACGAGCAGTACTTC. Its protein is CASSGRSGRFYEQYF.

The genes are TRBV18 and TRBJ2-2; D possibly matches TRBD1 or TRBD2 (5 bases each). Germline V gene sequence: CDR1 KGHSH, CDR2 LQKENI. The CDR3 length is 18 residues. Trimming took off 3 bases at V and 0 bases at J, with 17 bases between the two ends. The CDR3 spells CASSPPRMGVANTGELFF. CDR3 in DNA: TGTGCCAGCTCACCTCCTCGGATGGGGGTCGCGAACACCGGGGAGCTGTTTTTT.

The DNA of the CDR3 is TGTGCCAGCAGGGATAATCGAGGGGCCGGGGAGCTGTTTTTT. This codes for CASRDNRGAGELFF. The V and J genes are TRBV2 and TRBJ2-2; D is tentatively TRBD1 or TRBD2 (5 bases each). Trimming took off 6 bases at V and 6 bases at J, with 14 bases between the two ends. Germline CDR1 and CDR2: SNHLY and FYNNEI. The CDR3 runs 14 residues. The full variable domain, completed using reference TRBV2 and TRBJ2-2, is EPEVTQTPSHQVTQMGQEVILRCVPISNHLYFYWYRQILGQKVEFLVSFYNNEISEKSEIFDDQFSVERPDGSNFTLKIRSTKLEDSAMYFCASRDNRGAGELFFGEGSRLTVL.

The rearrangement uses TRBV7-9 and TRBJ1-3; D gene uncertain. Germline V CDR1 and CDR2: SEHNR, FQNEAQ (reference sequence). V was pared by 0 bases and J by 2 bases, with 8 bases between. The CDR3 is 15 amino acids. The chain's CDR3 is CASSLALSAGNTIYF. The CDR3 bases are TGTGCCAGCAGCTTAGCCCTGAGCGCTGGAAACACCATATATTTT. Based on the CDR3 plus reference TRBV7-9 and TRBJ1-3, the full variable domain is DTGVSQNPRHKITKRGQNVTFRCDPISEHNRLYWYRQTLGQGPEFLTYFQNEAQLEKSRLLSDRFSAERPKGSFSTLEIQRTEQGDSAMYLCASSLALSAGNTIYFGEGSWLTVV.

With regard to this clone: Sequence at one end of the junction differs from germline and may be a read error. The chain links TRBV7-7 to TRBJ2-5; D is unclear. The CDR3 sequence is 13 residues long. Germline V gives CDR1 SSHAT, CDR2 FNYEAQ (reference sequence). CDR3 protein: CASSLDVGETQYF. CDR3 nucleotide sequence: TGTGCTAGCAGCTTAGATGTTGGGGAGACCCAGTACTTC.

The chain is built from TRBV7-3 and TRBJ2-7; TRBD2 matches at 9 bases. Germline CDR1 SGHTA, CDR2 FQGTGA. With 5 bases clipped from V and 3 bases from J, the junction kept 2 bases outside the gene matches. This CDR3 contains 13 residues. DNA of the CDR3: TGTGCCAGCAGCCCGACTAGCGGCTACGAGCAGTACTTC. It codes for CASSPTSGYEQYF.

This clone was detected once. The chain links TRBV19 to TRBJ2-4, with D unclear. The CDR3 sequence is 16 residues long. CDR1 and CDR2 (germline): LNHDA, SQIVND (reference sequence). V was trimmed by 2 bases and J by 7 bases, leaving 18 bases between them. CDR3 sequence reads: CASSIPVASTSNIQYF. The CDR3 DNA reads as TGTGCCAGTAGTATACCCGTGGCTAGTACGTCGAACATTCAGTACTTC. Full variable domain (missing parts from reference TRBV19 and TRBJ2-4): DGGITQSPKYLFRKEGQNVTLSCEQNLNHDAMYWYRQDPGQGLRLIYYSQIVNDFQKGDIAEGYSVSREKKESFPLTVTSAQKNPTAFYLCASSIPVASTSNIQYFGAGTRLSVL.

The chain couples TRBV15 to TRBJ2-6; tentatively, D is TRBD1 (5 bases). Trimming removed 0 bases from V and 0 bases from J, with 6 bases in between. CDR1 LNHNV and CDR2 YYDKDF come from the germline V gene (reference sequence). The CDR3 totals 16 residues. CDR3 in amino acids: CATSREQGSGANVLTF. Here the CDR3 DNA reads TGTGCCACCAGCAGAGAGCAGGGCTCTGGGGCCAACGTCCTGACTTTC.

The chain is built from TRBV30 and TRBJ2-5; D is possibly TRBD1 (6 bases). The assigned J gene may be wrong: the sequence end matches TRBJ2-7 better. Germline V gives CDR1 GTSNPN, CDR2 SVGIG (reference sequence). The CDR3 contains 11 residues. The CDR3 region is CAWGDNYEQYF. In DNA form, the CDR3 reads TGTGCCTGGGGGGACAACTACGAGCAGTACTTC.

The V and J genes are TRBV28 and TRBJ2-7; 8 bases fit TRBD1. The CDR3 sequence is 12 residues long. The germline V gene encodes CDR1 MDHEN and CDR2 SYDVKM. V was pared by 5 bases and J by 3 bases, with 0 bases of the junction left unmatched. The chain's CDR3 is CASSGQGYEQYF. The CDR3 DNA reads as TGTGCCAGCAGTGGACAGGGCTACGAGCAGTACTTC.

In its sample, this clone was seen a few times. The V gene is TRBV5-1, the J gene TRBJ2-1, with D hard to call. Germline CDR1 SGHRS, CDR2 YFSETQ. V lost 0 bases to trimming and J lost 8 bases, with 12 bases between them. The CDR3 runs to 14 residues. CDR3 in amino acids: CASSLEALRYEQFF. Here the CDR3 DNA reads TGCGCCAGCAGCTTGGAGGCCTTGCGATATGAGCAGTTCTTC.

V is TRBV30 and J is TRBJ2-7, with D possibly TRBD1 on 6 matching bases. The CDR3 spans 14 residues. The germline gives CDR1 GTSNPN, CDR2 SVGIG (reference sequence). Trimming took 3 bases from V and 2 from J, leaving 14 bases between them. The CDR3 DNA is TGTGCCTGGAGCTGGGCGGCAGGGGCCTACGAGCAGTACTTC. Translating it yields CAWSWAAGAYEQYF.

The J gene is TRBJ1-4, the V gene TRBV28; D might be TRBD1 (6 bases). The CDR3 length is 17 residues. CDR1 and CDR2 (germline): MDHEN, SYDVKM. Between the trimmed V and J ends, which lost 4 bases and 7 bases, there was a span of 22 bases. CDR3 DNA sequence: TGTGCCAGCAGTTCGGGCCCCTCGGGGGGCGGAGGTGAAAAACTGTTTTTT. This codes for CASSSGPSGGGGEKLFF.

The rearrangement links TRBV27 to TRBJ2-6, with TRBD2 matching 7 bases. The J segment lost 2 bases and the V segment lost 5 bases, leaving 3 bases of the junction unmatched. CDR3 length equals 15 residues. Germline assignment: CDR1 MNHEY and CDR2 SMNVEV (reference sequence). This chain's CDR3 is CASSGRATGANVLTF. CDR3 in DNA: TGTGCCAGCAGTGGGAGGGCCACTGGGGCCAACGTCCTGACTTTC.